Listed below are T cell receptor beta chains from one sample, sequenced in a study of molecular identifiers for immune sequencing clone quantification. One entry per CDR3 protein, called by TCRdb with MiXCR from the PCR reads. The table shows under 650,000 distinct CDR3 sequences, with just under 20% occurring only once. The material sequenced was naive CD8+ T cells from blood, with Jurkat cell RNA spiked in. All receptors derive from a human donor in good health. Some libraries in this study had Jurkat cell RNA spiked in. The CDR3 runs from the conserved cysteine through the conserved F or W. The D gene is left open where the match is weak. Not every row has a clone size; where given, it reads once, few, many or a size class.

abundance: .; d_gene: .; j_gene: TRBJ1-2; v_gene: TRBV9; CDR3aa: CASSPDFGSNYGYTF; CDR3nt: TGTGCCAGCAGCCCAGATTTCGGTTCTAACTATGGCTACACCTTC
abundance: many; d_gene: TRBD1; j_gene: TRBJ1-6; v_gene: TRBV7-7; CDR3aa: CASSPPGTGDNSPLHF; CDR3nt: TGTGCTAGCAGCCCACCCGGGACAGGGGATAATTCACCCCTCCACTTT
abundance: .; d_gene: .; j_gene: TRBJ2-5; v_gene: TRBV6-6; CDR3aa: CASSYGAGPQETQYF; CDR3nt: TGTGCCAGCAGTTACGGGGCGGGTCCTCAAGAGACCCAGTACTTC
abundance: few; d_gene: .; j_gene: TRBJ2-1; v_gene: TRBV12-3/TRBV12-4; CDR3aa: CASSLRSASEQFF; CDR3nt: TGTGCCAGCAGTTTACGATCAGCAAGTGAGCAGTTCTTC
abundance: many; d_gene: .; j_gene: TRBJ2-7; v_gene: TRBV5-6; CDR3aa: CASSLWTSFYVQYF; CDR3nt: TGTGCCAGCAGCTTGTGGACCTCTTTTTACGTGCAGTACTTC
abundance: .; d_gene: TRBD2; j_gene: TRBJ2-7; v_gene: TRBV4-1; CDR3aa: CASSQLAGSYEQYF; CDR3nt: TGCGCCAGCAGCCAACTAGCGGGATCCTACGAGCAGTACTTC
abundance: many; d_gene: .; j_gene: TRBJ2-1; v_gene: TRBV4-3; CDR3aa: CASSQSIDNEQFF; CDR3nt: TGCGCCAGCAGCCAGAGCATCGACAATGAGCAGTTCTTC
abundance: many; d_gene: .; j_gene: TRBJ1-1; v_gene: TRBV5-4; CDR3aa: CASSLQTASTEAFF; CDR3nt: TGTGCCAGCAGCTTGCAGACAGCATCCACTGAAGCTTTCTTT
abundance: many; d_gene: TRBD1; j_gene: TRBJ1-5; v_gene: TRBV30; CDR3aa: CAWSTGGFGQPQHF; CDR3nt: TGTGCCTGGAGTACAGGGGGTTTCGGTCAGCCCCAGCATTTT
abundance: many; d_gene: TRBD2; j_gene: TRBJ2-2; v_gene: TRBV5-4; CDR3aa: CASSAGLAGNTGELFF; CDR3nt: TGTGCCAGCAGCGCCGGACTAGCGGGGAACACCGGGGAGCTGTTTTTT
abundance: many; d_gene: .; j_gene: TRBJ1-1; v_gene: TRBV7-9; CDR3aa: CASAGELGGTEAFF; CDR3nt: TGTGCCAGCGCGGGGGAGTTGGGCGGGACTGAAGCTTTCTTT
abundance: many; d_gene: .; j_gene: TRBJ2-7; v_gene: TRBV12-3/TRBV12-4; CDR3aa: CASTSHGGVQYF; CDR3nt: TGTGCCAGCACTTCCCATGGTGGGGTGCAGTACTTC
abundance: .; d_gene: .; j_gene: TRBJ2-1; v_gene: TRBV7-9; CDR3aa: CAGSPPGNEQFF; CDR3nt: TGTGCCGGCAGCCCACCCGGAAATGAGCAGTTCTTC
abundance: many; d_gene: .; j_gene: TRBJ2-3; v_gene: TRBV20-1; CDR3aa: CSARDGIAESTDTQYF; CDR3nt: TGCAGTGCTAGAGATGGGATAGCGGAGAGCACAGATACGCAGTATTTT
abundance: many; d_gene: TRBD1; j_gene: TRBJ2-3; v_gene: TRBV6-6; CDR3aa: CASSYSVGQGPDTQYF; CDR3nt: TGTGCCAGCAGTTACTCCGTAGGACAGGGCCCAGATACGCAGTATTTT
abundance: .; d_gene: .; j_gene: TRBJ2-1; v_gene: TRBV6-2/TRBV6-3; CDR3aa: CASASEAYNEQFF; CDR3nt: TGTGCCAGCGCTAGCGAGGCCTACAATGAGCAGTTCTTC
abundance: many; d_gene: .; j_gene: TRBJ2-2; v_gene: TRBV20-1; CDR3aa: CSARGHANTGELFF; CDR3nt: TGCAGTGCTAGAGGACACGCGAACACCGGGGAGCTGTTTTTT
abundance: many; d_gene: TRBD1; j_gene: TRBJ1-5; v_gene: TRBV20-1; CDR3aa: CSASTLGTGNQPQHF; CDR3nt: TGCAGTGCTAGTACACTAGGGACAGGGAACCAGCCCCAGCATTTT
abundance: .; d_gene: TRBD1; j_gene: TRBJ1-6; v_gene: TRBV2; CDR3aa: CASSELWTGQGYNSPLHF; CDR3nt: TGTGCCAGCAGTGAGCTCTGGACCGGACAGGGCTATAATTCACCCCTCCACTTT
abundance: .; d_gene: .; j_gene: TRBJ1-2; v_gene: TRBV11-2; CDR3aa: CASSLAPGEGYTF; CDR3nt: TGTGCCAGCAGCTTAGCCCCCGGTGAAGGCTACACCTTC
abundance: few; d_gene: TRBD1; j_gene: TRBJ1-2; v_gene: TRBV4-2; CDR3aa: CASSDSGTGLGYTF; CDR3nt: TGTGCCAGCAGCGATTCCGGGACAGGGCTTGGCTACACCTTC
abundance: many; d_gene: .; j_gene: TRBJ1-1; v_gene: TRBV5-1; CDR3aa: CASSPSWGLNTEAFF; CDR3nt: TGCGCCAGCAGCCCGTCGTGGGGGCTGAACACTGAAGCTTTCTTT
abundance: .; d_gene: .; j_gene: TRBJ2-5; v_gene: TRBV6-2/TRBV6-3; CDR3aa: CASARAGSLGETQYF; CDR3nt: TGTGCCAGCGCACGGGCTGGCAGCCTAGGGGAGACCCAGTACTTC
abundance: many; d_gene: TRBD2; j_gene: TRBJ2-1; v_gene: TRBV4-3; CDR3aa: CASSPGLAGVLGNEQFF; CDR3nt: TGCGCCAGCAGCCCGGGACTAGCGGGAGTTTTGGGCAATGAGCAGTTCTTC
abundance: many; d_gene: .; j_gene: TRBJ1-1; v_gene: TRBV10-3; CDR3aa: CATTTGIEAFF; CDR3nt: TGTGCCACCACTACAGGGATTGAAGCTTTCTTT
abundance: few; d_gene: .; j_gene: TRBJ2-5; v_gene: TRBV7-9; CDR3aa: CASSFHREKLGETQYF; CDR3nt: TGTGCCAGCAGCTTCCATAGGGAAAAACTAGGAGAGACCCAGTACTTC
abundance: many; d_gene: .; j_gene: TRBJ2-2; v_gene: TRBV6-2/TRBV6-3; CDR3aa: CASRYSTTGELFF; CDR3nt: TGTGCCAGCAGATACAGTACCACCGGGGAGCTGTTTTTT
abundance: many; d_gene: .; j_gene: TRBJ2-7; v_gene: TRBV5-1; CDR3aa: CASSLEPVYEQYF; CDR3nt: TGCGCCAGCAGCTTGGAGCCAGTTTACGAGCAGTACTTC
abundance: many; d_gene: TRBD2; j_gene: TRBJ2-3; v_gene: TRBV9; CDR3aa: CASSPRGGDGDTQYF; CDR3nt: TGTGCCAGCAGCCCCCGGGGGGGCGATGGAGATACGCAGTATTTT
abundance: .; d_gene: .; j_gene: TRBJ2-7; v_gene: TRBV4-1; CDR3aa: CASSQDASLNEQYF; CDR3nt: TGCGCCAGCAGCCAAGACGCCAGCCTCAACGAGCAGTACTTC
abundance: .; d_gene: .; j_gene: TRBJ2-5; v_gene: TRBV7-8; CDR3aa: CASNPDAGSNQETQYF; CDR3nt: TGTGCCAGCAACCCCGATGCCGGGAGCAACCAAGAGACCCAGTACTTC
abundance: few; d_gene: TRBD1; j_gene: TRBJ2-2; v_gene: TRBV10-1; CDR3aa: CASKDRVGKAGELFF; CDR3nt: TGCGCCAGTAAAGACAGGGTCGGGAAGGCCGGGGAGCTGTTTTTT
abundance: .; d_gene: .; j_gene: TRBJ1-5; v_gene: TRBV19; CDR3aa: CATGGGGSQPQHF; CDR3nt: TGTGCCACCGGGGGGGGGGGAAGTCAGCCCCAGCATTTT
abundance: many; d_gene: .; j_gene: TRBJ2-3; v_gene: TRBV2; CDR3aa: CASRGSSDFTDTQYF; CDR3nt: TGTGCCAGCAGGGGATCTTCGGACTTCACAGATACGCAGTATTTT
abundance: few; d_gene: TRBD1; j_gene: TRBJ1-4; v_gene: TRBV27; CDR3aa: CASRSGQGPNEKLFF; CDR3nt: TGTGCCAGCAGATCAGGACAGGGGCCTAATGAAAAACTGTTTTTT
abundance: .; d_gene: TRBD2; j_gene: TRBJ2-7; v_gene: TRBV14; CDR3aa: CASSQGEGSLPFEQYF; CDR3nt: TGTGCCAGCAGCCAAGGGGAGGGATCATTGCCCTTCGAGCAGTACTTC
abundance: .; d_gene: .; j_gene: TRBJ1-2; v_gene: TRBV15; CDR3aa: CATSRQGTVNYGYTF; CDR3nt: TGTGCCACCAGCAGACAGGGAACTGTTAACTATGGCTACACCTTC